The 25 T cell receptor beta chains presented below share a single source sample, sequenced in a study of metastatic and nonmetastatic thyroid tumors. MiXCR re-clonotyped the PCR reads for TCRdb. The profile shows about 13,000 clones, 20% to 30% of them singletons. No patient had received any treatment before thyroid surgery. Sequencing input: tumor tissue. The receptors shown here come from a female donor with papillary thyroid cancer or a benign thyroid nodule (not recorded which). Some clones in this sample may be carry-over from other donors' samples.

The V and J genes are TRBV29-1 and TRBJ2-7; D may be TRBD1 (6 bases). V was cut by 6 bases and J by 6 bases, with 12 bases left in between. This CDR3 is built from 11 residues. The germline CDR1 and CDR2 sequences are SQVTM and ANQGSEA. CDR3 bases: TGCAGCGTCACAGGGTTGAGCGAGCAGTACTTC. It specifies CSVTGLSEQYF.

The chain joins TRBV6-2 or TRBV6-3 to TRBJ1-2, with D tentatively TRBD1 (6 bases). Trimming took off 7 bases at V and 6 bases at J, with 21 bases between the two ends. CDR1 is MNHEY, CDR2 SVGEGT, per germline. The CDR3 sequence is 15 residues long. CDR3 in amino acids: CASIPSLRGRHGYTF. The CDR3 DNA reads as TGTGCCAGCATTCCCTCTCTGCGGGGGCGACATGGCTACACCTTC.

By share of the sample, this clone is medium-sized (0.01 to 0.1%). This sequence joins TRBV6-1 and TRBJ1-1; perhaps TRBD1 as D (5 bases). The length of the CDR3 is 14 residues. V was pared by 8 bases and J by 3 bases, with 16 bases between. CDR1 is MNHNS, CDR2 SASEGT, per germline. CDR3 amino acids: CASGKEGSDTEAFF. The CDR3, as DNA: TGTGCCAGCGGAAAGGAGGGGTCGGACACTGAAGCTTTCTTT.

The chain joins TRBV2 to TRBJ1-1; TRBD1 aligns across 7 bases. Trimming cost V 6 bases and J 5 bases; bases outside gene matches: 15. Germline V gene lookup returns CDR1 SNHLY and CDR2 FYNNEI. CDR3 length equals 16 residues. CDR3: CASSLLGRGHGTEAFF. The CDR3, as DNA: TGTGCCAGCAGCCTCTTGGGGAGGGGGCATGGTACTGAAGCTTTCTTT.

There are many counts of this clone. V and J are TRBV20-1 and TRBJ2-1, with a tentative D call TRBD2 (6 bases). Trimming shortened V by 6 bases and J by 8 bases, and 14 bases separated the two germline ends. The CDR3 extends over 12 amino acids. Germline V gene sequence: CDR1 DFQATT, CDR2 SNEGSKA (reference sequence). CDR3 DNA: TGCAGTGCACACCGGGGAGGCGATGAGCAGTTCTTC. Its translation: CSAHRGGDEQFF.

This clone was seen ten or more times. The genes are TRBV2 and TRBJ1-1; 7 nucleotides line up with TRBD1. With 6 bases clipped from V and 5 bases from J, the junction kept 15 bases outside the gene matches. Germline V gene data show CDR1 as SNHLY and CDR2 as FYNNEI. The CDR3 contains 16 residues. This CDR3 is CASSLWGRGQGTEAFF. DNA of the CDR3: TGTGCCAGCAGCCTCTGGGGGAGGGGGCAGGGTACTGAAGCTTTCTTT.

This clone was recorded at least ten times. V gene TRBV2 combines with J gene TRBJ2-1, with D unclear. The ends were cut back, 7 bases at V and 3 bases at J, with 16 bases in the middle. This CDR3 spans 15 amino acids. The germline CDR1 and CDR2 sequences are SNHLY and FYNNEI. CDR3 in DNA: TGTGCCAGCAAAAATCCTCCCAGCGTCTACAATGAGCAGTTCTTC. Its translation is CASKNPPSVYNEQFF.

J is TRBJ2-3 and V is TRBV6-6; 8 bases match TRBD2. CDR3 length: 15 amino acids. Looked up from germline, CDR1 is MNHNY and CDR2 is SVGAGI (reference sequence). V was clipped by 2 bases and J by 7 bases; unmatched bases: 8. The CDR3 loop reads CASSYTIGGAYTQYF. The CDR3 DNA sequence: TGTGCCAGCAGTTACACTATCGGGGGGGCATATACGCAGTATTTT.

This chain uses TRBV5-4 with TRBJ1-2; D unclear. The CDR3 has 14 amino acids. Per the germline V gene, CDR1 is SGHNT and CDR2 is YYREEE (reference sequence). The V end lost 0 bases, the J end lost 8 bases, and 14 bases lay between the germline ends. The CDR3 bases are TGTGCCAGCAGCTTGGTTGGTTTTCCGATGGGCTACACCTTC. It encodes CASSLVGFPMGYTF.

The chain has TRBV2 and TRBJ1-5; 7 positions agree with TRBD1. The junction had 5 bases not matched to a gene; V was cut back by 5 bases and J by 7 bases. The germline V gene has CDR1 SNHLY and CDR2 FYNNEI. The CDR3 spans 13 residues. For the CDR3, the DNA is TGTGCCAGCAGTCAGGGGGGGAGCCAGCCCCAGCATTTT. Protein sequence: CASSQGGSQPQHF.

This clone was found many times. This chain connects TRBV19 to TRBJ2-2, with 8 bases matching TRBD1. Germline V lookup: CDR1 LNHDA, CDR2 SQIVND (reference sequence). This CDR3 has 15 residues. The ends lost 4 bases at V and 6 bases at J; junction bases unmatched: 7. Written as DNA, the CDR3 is TGTGCCAGTAGTACCACAGGGGGAAGGGCCGGGGAGCTGTTTTTT. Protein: CASSTTGGRAGELFF.

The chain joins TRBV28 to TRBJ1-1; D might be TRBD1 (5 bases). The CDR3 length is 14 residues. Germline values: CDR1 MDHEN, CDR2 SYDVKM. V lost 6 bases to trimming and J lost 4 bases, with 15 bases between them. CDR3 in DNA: TGTGCCAGCAGCACCACGGGGCAGGTCACTGAAGCTTTCTTT. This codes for CASSTTGQVTEAFF.

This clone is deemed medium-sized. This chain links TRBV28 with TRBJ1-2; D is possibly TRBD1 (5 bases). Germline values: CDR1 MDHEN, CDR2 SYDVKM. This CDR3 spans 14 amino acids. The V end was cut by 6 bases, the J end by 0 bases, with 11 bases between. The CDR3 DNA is TGTGCCAGCAGCCCGGGCAGGGCTAACTATGGCTACACCTTC. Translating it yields CASSPGRANYGYTF.

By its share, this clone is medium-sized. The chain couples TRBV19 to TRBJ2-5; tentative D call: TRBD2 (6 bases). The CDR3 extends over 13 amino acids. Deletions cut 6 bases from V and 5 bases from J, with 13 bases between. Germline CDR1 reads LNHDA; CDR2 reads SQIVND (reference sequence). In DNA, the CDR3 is TGTGCCAGTAGAACAGGTGGGGGGGAGACCCAGTACTTC. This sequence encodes CASRTGGGETQYF.

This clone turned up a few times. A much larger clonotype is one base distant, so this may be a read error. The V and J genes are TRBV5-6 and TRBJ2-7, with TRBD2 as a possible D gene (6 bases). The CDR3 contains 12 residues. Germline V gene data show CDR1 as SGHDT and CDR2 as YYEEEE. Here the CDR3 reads CASSSGSYDQYF. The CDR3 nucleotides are TGTGCCAGCAGCTCCGGGAGCTACGATCAGTACTTC. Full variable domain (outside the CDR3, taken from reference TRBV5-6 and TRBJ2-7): DAGVTQSPTHLIKTRGQQVTLRCSPKSGHDTVSWYQQALGQGPQFIFQYYEEEERQRGNFPDRFSGHQFPNYSSELNVNALLLGDSALYLCASSSGSYDQYFGPGTRLTVT.

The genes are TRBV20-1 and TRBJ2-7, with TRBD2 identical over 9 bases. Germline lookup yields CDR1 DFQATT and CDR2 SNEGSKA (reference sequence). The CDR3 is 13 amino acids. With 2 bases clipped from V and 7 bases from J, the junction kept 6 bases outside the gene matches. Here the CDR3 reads CSARLAGTGEQYF. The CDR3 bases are TGCAGTGCTAGACTAGCGGGAACGGGGGAGCAGTACTTC.

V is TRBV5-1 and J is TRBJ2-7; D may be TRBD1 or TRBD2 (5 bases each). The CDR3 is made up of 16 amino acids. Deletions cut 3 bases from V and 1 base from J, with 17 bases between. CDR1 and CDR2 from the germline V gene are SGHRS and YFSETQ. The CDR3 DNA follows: TGCGCCAGCAGCTGGGCCTGGGACGTATGTTCCTACGAGCAGTACTTC. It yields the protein CASSWAWDVCSYEQYF. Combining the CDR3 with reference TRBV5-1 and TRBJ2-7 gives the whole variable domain KAGVTQTPRYLIKTRGQQVTLSCSPISGHRSVSWYQQTPGQGLQFLFEYFSETQRNKGNFPGRFSGRQFSNSRSEMNVSTLELGDSALYLCASSWAWDVCSYEQYFGPGTRLTVT.

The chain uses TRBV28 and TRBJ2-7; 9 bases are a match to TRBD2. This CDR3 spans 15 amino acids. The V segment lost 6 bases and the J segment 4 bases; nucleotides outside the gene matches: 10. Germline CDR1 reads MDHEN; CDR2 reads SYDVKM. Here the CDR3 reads CASSPVAGVGYEQYF. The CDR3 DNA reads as TGTGCCAGCAGCCCGGTAGCGGGAGTGGGGTACGAGCAGTACTTC.

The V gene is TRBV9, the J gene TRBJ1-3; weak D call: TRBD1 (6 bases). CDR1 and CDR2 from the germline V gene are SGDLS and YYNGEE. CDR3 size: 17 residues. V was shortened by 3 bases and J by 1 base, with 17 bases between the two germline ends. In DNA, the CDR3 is TGTGCCAGCAGCGCCGGGGACACCCCTGGTTCTGGAAACACCATATATTTT. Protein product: CASSAGDTPGSGNTIYF.

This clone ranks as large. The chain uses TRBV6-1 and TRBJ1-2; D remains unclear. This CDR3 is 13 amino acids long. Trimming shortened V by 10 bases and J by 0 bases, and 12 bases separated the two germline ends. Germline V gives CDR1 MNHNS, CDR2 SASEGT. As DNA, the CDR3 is TGTGCCACGTCATCGGAGTCTAACTATGGCTACACCTTC. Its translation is CATSSESNYGYTF.

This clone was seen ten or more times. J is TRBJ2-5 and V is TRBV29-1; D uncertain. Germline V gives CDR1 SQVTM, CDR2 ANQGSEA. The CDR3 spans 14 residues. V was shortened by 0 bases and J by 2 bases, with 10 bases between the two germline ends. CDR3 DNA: TGCAGCGTTGAAGATCGTCGCAGACAAGAGACCCAGTACTTC. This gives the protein CSVEDRRRQETQYF.

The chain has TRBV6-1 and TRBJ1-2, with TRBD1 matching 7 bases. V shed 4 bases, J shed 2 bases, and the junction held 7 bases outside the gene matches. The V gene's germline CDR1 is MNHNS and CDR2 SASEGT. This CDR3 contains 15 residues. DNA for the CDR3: TGTGCCAGCAGTGTGGAGACAGGGACCAACTATGGCTACACCTTC. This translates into CASSVETGTNYGYTF.

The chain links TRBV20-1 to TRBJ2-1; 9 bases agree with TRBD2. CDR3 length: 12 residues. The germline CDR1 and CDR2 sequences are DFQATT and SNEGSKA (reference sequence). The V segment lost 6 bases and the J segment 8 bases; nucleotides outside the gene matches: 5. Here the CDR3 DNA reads TGCAGTGCGGGGCGGGAGGGATATGAGCAGTTCTTC. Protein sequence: CSAGREGYEQFF.

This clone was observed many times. CDR3 in amino acids: CASSPDGSGNTIYF. The CDR3, as DNA: TGCGCCAGCAGCCCAGACGGCTCTGGAAACACCATATATTTT. The gene calls are TRBV5-1 and TRBJ1-3; D is uncertain. Trimming took off 4 bases at V and 0 bases at J, with 8 bases between the two ends. Germline CDR1 and CDR2: SGHRS and YFSETQ. The CDR3 spans 14 residues.

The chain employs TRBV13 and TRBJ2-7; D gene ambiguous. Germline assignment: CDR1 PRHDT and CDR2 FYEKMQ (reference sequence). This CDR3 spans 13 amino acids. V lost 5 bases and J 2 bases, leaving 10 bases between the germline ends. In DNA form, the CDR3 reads TGTGCCAGCAGCCCCCCCGGACCCTACGAGCAGTACTTC. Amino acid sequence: CASSPPGPYEQYF.